These 24 T cell receptor beta chains were sequenced from one sample in a study of control samples from healthy donors and cancer patients. Produced via immunoSEQ multiplex PCR; TCRdb's table is partial and in-frame only. Found here are 90,000 to 130,000 clones, approximately 82% of them singletons; the top ten hold around 6.2%. The sequenced sample consisted of blood. Source of these receptors: a young man in good health.

The rearrangement uses TRBV2 and TRBJ1-5, with D uncertain. V dropped 2 bases and J dropped 5 bases, with 10 bases sitting between them. Germline assignment: CDR1 SNHLY and CDR2 FYNNEI. The CDR3 length is 14 residues. The CDR3 loop reads CASSEKGLDQPQHF. As DNA, the CDR3 is TGTGCCAGCAGTGAAAAAGGCCTCGATCAGCCCCAGCATTTT.

This clone has just a few counts. CDR3 protein: CASSNLNRGLAFF. CDR3 nucleotide sequence: TGTGCCAGCAGCAACCTGAACAGGGGTTTAGCTTTCTTT. The rearrangement uses TRBV21-1 and TRBJ1-1; the table's D call, TRBD1, was not checked against the DNA. TRBV21-1 is given as a pseudogene. The CDR3 loop spans 13 amino acids.

The V and J genes are TRBV7-2 and TRBJ2-7; the match to TRBD1 covers 8 bases. Germline CDR1 and CDR2: SGHTA and FQGNSA. V shed 6 bases and J 7 bases; nucleotides not matched to a gene: 8. This CDR3 spans 13 amino acids. Here the CDR3 DNA reads TGTGCCAGCAGTTTGACAGGGGCTGGGGAGCAGTACTTC. Its translation: CASSLTGAGEQYF.

V usage is TRBV5-1 and J usage is TRBJ1-2, with D possibly matching TRBD1 (5 bases). With 4 bases removed from V and 5 bases from J, the gap between germline ends came to 12 bases. The CDR3 runs to 13 residues. Germline loops: CDR1 SGHRS, CDR2 YFSETQ. CDR3 sequence reads: CASSIDSTYGYTF. The CDR3, as DNA: TGCGCCAGCAGCATTGACAGTACATATGGCTACACCTTC.

This clone showed up just a few times. The chain is built from TRBV19 and TRBJ2-1; TRBD2 is a possible D gene (6 bases). Germline CDR1 is LNHDA and CDR2 is SQIVND (reference sequence). This CDR3 is built from 15 residues. V was shortened by 4 bases and J by 8 bases, with 18 bases between the two germline ends. The CDR3 sequence is CASSKNRDSIDEQFF. The CDR3 DNA is TGTGCCAGTAGTAAAAACCGGGACTCCATCGATGAGCAGTTCTTC.

This clone was recorded a few times. This chain connects TRBV30 to TRBJ2-6, with 7 bases that match TRBD2. Germline V gene lookup returns CDR1 GTSNPN and CDR2 SVGIG (reference sequence). With V trimmed by 2 bases and J by 0 bases, 13 bases remained unmatched. This CDR3 spans 19 amino acids. The CDR3 loop is CAWSPLWGGANSGANVLTF. CDR3 in DNA: TGTGCCTGGAGTCCCCTGTGGGGAGGGGCTAACTCTGGGGCCAACGTCCTGACTTTC.

This chain uses TRBV7-9 with TRBJ2-5; no clear D gene. Between the trimmed V and J ends, which lost 7 bases and 9 bases, there was a span of 15 bases. The germline V gene encodes CDR1 SEHNR and CDR2 FQNEAQ (reference sequence). CDR3 length: 12 amino acids. The CDR3 DNA reads TGTGCCAGCAACTTCCCTGGTCTTCCCCAGTACTTC. It specifies CASNFPGLPQYF.

This chain joins TRBV30 and TRBJ2-7; no definite D call. This CDR3 has 13 amino acids. From germline, CDR1 is GTSNPN and CDR2 SVGIG (reference sequence). V was cut by 2 bases and J by 3 bases, with 11 bases left in between. The CDR3 loop is CAWSLAGLYEQYF. CDR3 bases: TGTGCCTGGAGTCTGGCCGGCCTCTACGAGCAGTACTTC. Variable domain in full (rest from reference TRBV30 and TRBJ2-7): SQTIHQWPATLVQPVGSPLSLECTVEGTSNPNLYWYRQAAGRGLQLLFYSVGIGQISSEVPQNLSASRPQDRQFILSSKKLLLSDSGFYLCAWSLAGLYEQYFGPGTRLTVT.

The rearrangement uses TRBV19 and TRBJ1-5; D may be TRBD1 (5 bases). CDR3 length: 12 amino acids. Deletions cut 8 bases from V and 5 bases from J, with 10 bases between. From germline, CDR1 is LNHDA and CDR2 SQIVND (reference sequence). CDR3 region: CASRRGYQPQHF. The CDR3 DNA sequence: TGTGCCAGTCGTCGGGGGTATCAGCCCCAGCATTTT.

The V call is TRBV28, the J call TRBJ1-2, with no clear D. CDR1 and CDR2 from the germline V gene are MDHEN and SYDVKM. CDR3 length: 12 residues. Trimming took off 2 bases at V and 4 bases at J, with 5 bases between the two ends. CDR3 in amino acids: CASSLTVYGYTF. The CDR3 DNA reads TGTGCCAGCAGTTTAACGGTCTATGGCTACACCTTC.

This chain links TRBV6-1 with TRBJ1-1; D is unresolved. The germline CDR1 and CDR2 sequences are MNHNS and SASEGT. V lost 2 bases, J lost 0 bases, and 10 bases lay in between. The CDR3 sequence is 15 residues long. The DNA of the CDR3 is TGTGCCAGCAGTGAATCGCGGGCAATGAACACTGAAGCTTTCTTT. It is translated as CASSESRAMNTEAFF.

This chain connects TRBV14 to TRBJ1-4, with D uncertain. Trimming removed 3 bases at V and 7 bases at J, with 18 bases between. There are 16 residues in the CDR3. CDR1 and CDR2 from the germline V gene are SGHDN and FVKESK. The CDR3 protein is CASSHLTSDVIEKLFF. The DNA for the CDR3 is TGTGCCAGCAGCCACCTAACCTCGGACGTAATTGAAAAACTGTTTTTT.

The table lists this clone with a count of one. V and J are TRBV6-2 or TRBV6-3 and TRBJ1-1, with 12 bases lining up with TRBD1. Per the germline V gene, CDR1 is MNHEY and CDR2 is SVGEGT. CDR3 size: 19 residues. The ends lost 2 bases at V and 0 bases at J; junction bases unmatched: 10. In nucleotides, the CDR3 is TGTGCCAGCAGTTACCGCCTAACGGGACAGGGGGCTCTGAACACTGAAGCTTTCTTT. Protein product: CASSYRLTGQGALNTEAFF.

The rearrangement links TRBV3-1 (or the pseudogene TRBV3-2) to TRBJ2-1; no reliable D call. CDR1 LGHDT and CDR2 YNNKEL come from the germline V gene (reference sequence). Trimming left V 0 bases short and J 8 bases short, with 11 bases between. This CDR3 region has 14 residues. The CDR3 DNA sequence: TGTGCCAGCAGCCAAGATGTAATTTTGGATGAGCAGTTCTTC. Translated: CASSQDVILDEQFF.

CDR3 nucleotide sequence: TGTGCCACCAATGAAGGAAGGGTTGAAGCTTTCTTT. Translated, it gives CATNEGRVEAFF. This chain connects TRBV2 to TRBJ1-1; D gene uncertain. Per germline, CDR1 SNHLY and CDR2 FYNNEI. This CDR3 region has 12 residues. V was trimmed by 10 bases and J by 7 bases, leaving 16 bases between them.

This chain joins TRBV11-2 and TRBJ2-1; TRBD1 might be the D (5 bases). Trimming left V 0 bases short and J 8 bases short, with 14 bases between. Germline V CDR1 and CDR2: SGHAT, FQNNGV. The CDR3 is 15 amino acids. Here the CDR3 reads CASSLDGPGMHEQFF. The CDR3 bases are TGTGCCAGCAGCTTAGATGGCCCAGGGATGCATGAGCAGTTCTTC.

This chain uses TRBV25-1 with TRBJ1-6, with 11 bases aligning to TRBD1. Germline CDR1 reads MGHDK; CDR2 reads SYGVNS. Trimming at V came to 0 bases and at J to 2 bases, leaving 3 bases not matched to a gene. The CDR3 has 18 amino acids. The CDR3 sequence is CASSEYLGQGAYNSPLHF. CDR3 bases: TGTGCCAGCAGTGAATACCTGGGACAGGGGGCCTATAATTCACCCCTCCACTTT.

This clone was found a few times. This chain connects TRBV2 to TRBJ2-1; tentative D call: TRBD1 (5 bases). This CDR3 is built from 15 residues. Germline V gives CDR1 SNHLY, CDR2 FYNNEI. V lost 5 bases and J 6 bases, leaving 17 bases between the germline ends. CDR3 protein: CASSTSRESINEQFF. The CDR3 coding sequence is TGTGCCAGCAGTACTTCCAGGGAATCGATCAATGAGCAGTTCTTC.

The chain is built from TRBV15 and TRBJ1-5, with D unclear. The CDR3 is made up of 19 amino acids. The V gene lost 3 bases and the J gene lost 0 bases, with 21 bases spanning the gap. Germline CDR1 reads LNHNV; CDR2 reads YYDKDF (reference sequence). The CDR3 sequence: CATSSGGGFLGYSNQPQHF. The CDR3 DNA follows: TGTGCCACCAGCAGCGGTGGAGGATTTTTAGGCTATAGCAATCAGCCCCAGCATTTT.

The V gene is TRBV30, the J gene TRBJ1-1; unclear D gene. CDR1 and CDR2 from the germline V gene are GTSNPN and SVGIG (reference sequence). Deletions cut 3 bases from V and 0 bases from J, with 11 bases between. This CDR3 spans 14 amino acids. As DNA, the CDR3 is TGTGCCTGGAGGGGAGAGGGCGTGAACACTGAAGCTTTCTTT. Its protein product is CAWRGEGVNTEAFF.

The chain is built from TRBV5-1 and TRBJ2-1; D is perhaps TRBD2 (6 bases). The length of the CDR3 is 16 residues. In germline, CDR1 is SGHRS, CDR2 YFSETQ. V lost 4 bases to trimming and J lost 9 bases, with 23 bases between them. The CDR3 reads CASSPGVGDPTSEQFF. CDR3 nucleotides: TGCGCCAGCAGCCCGGGGGTGGGGGACCCTACTAGTGAGCAGTTCTTC.

The V gene is TRBV5-1, the J gene TRBJ2-5; a possible D gene is TRBD2 (6 bases). The germline gives CDR1 SGHRS, CDR2 YFSETQ. V was pared by 4 bases and J by 2 bases, with 15 bases between. This CDR3 contains 15 residues. The CDR3 DNA sequence: TGCGCCAGCAGCCTTACCCCTAGCGTACAAGAGACCCAGTACTTC. Its protein product is CASSLTPSVQETQYF.

The V gene is TRBV27, the J gene TRBJ2-1; 10 bases match TRBD1. Trimming cost V 6 bases and J 4 bases; bases outside gene matches: 6. This CDR3 is 15 amino acids long. CDR1 and CDR2 (germline): MNHEY, SMNVEV (reference sequence). CDR3 residues: CASSPGTGVYNEQFF. CDR3 bases: TGTGCCAGCAGCCCTGGGACAGGGGTATACAATGAGCAGTTCTTC.

The genes are TRBV29-1 and TRBJ2-1; D is perhaps TRBD1 (6 bases). Germline assignment: CDR1 SQVTM and CDR2 ANQGSEA. Trimming left V 5 bases short and J 6 bases short, with 17 bases between. The CDR3 has 14 amino acids. CDR3 region: CSVYVTTGCNEQFF. The CDR3 DNA reads as TGCAGCGTTTACGTCACCACAGGGTGCAATGAGCAGTTCTTC.